This paragraph reports one TCR beta chain. The target antigen is unknown. The source of the sample is a study of T cell responses to AZD1222 COVID-19 vaccine. Whole-study context: Both about-4-week and about-12-week second-dose recipients were combined.

Study results and caveats: Clonal diversity was possibly underestimated; the donors were predominantly white British and more often female. After the peak T cell response, and only then, were repertoires sampled.

Assay used: immunoSEQ multiplex PCR; TCRdb lists only in-frame clones, some missing. The table lists 100,000 to 130,000 clones, around 90% of them singletons, with less than 8% in the top ten. This receptor was identified in an adult in good health. The specimen comprised peripheral blood, sampled on day 0 of AZD1222 vaccination.

CDR3 amino acids: CASSSSHNSGRSEQFF. CDR3 coding DNA: TGTGCCAGCAGCTCAAGCCACAATAGCGGGAGATCCGAGCAGTTCTTC. This sequence joins TRBV7-6 and TRBJ2-1, with 9 nucleotides matching TRBD2. Trimming removed 4 bases from V and 10 bases from J; junction bases left unmatched: 14. The CDR3 has 16 amino acids. Germline assignment: CDR1 SGHVS and CDR2 FNYEAQ.